The rows below give T cell receptor beta chains drawn from one sample of a study of cytomegalovirus exposure and HLA in healthy donors. Repertoires were generated with immunoSEQ multiplex PCR, while TCRdb's copy carries only in-frame clones and drops some. The sample yields about 130,000 clones, just under 75% seen once. Source material: PBMCs. These receptors were collected from a man aged 60 to 69 in good health and CMV-seropositive. Both conserved end residues are part of each CDR3. The order of the fields is J gene, V gene, clone size, D gene, CDR3 protein, CDR3 DNA. A D gene is named only where the DNA matches it firmly. A row's size may be missing; if present it is once, few, many or a size class.

>TRBJ2-1|TRBV19|few|TRBD2
CASSSRQRGASRSYNEQFF
TGTGCCAGTAGTAGCCGGCAGCGGGGGGCTAGTCGCTCCTACAATGAGCAGTTCTTC
>TRBJ2-1|TRBV6-5|once|.
CASSLTDRATYNEQFF
TGTGCCAGCAGTTTAACGGACAGAGCCACCTACAATGAGCAGTTCTTC
>TRBJ1-5|TRBV19|.|.
CASSINRVSYSNQPQHF
TGTGCCAGTAGTATAAATCGGGTCAGTTATAGCAATCAGCCCCAGCATTTT
>TRBJ1-6|TRBV28|few|.
CASTGWEEVSPLHF
TGTGCCAGCACCGGGTGGGAGGAGGTTTCACCCCTCCACTTT
>TRBJ2-1|TRBV28|.|TRBD2
CATRGGGGSSYNEQFF
TGTGCCACTCGTGGCGGGGGGGGGAGCTCCTACAATGAGCAGTTCTTC
>TRBJ2-5|TRBV29-1|.|TRBD1
CSVDPPGQAETQYF
TGCAGCGTTGACCCGCCAGGACAGGCCGAGACCCAGTACTTC
>TRBJ2-7|TRBV7-9|.|TRBD1
CASSGQGREQYF
TGTGCCAGCAGTGGACAGGGCCGCGAGCAGTACTTC
>TRBJ1-2|TRBV28|few|.
CASRRASANYGYTF
TGTGCCAGCAGGAGGGCGTCAGCTAACTATGGCTACACCTTC
>TRBJ2-1|TRBV2|few|TRBD1
CASDRELSNEQFF
TGTGCCAGCGACAGGGAACTTTCGAATGAGCAGTTCTTC
>TRBJ1-1|TRBV6-5|few|.
CASSSRGSPSTEAFF
TGTGCCAGCAGTTCTCGGGGGTCCCCAAGCACTGAAGCTTTCTTT
>TRBJ1-4|TRBV29-1|once|TRBD1
CSAGQGTAEKLFF
TGCAGCGCAGGACAGGGGACTGCGGAAAAACTGTTTTTT
>TRBJ2-1|TRBV2|.|.
CASSESDNEQFF
TGTGCCAGCAGTGAGTCAGACAATGAGCAGTTCTTC
>TRBJ2-7|TRBV19|few|TRBD1
CASSRTPGQQFSYEQYF
TGTGCCAGTAGTCGAACTCCGGGACAGCAATTCTCCTACGAGCAGTACTTC
>TRBJ1-1|TRBV4-2|.|.
CASSLRGQAKSEAFF
TGTGCCAGCAGCCTAAGAGGGCAGGCTAAGAGTGAAGCTTTCTTT
>TRBJ1-2|TRBV19|once|TRBD1
CATASGQGNLFDYTF
TGTGCCACCGCCTCGGGACAGGGAAATCTTTTTGACTACACCTTC
>TRBJ1-1|TRBV6-1|few|.
CASRRGSDTEAFF
TGTGCCAGCAGAAGGGGTTCGGACACTGAAGCTTTCTTT
>TRBJ1-4|TRBV15|few|TRBD1
CATSRGGQGASEKLFF
TGTGCCACCAGCAGAGGGGGGCAGGGGGCCAGTGAAAAACTGTTTTTT
>TRBJ2-7|TRBV30|.|TRBD2
CAWSGSGGAWSYEQYF
TGTGCCTGGAGTGGTAGCGGGGGGGCCTGGTCCTACGAGCAGTACTTC
>TRBJ1-2|TRBV28|.|.
CASRTAPNYGYTF
TGTGCCAGCAGGACAGCTCCCAACTATGGCTACACCTTC
>TRBJ2-7|TRBV5-1|.|TRBD2
CASSFGGGAGEQYF
TGCGCCAGCAGCTTCGGCGGGGGGGCTGGCGAGCAGTACTTC
>TRBJ1-1|TRBV7-9|once|TRBD1
CASSAHFAGQGEAFF
TGTGCCAGCAGCGCGCACTTTGCGGGACAGGGTGAAGCTTTCTTT
>TRBJ1-4|TRBV29-1|.|TRBD1
CSATRDRGEKLFF
TGCAGCGCTACTCGGGACAGGGGAGAAAAACTGTTTTTT
>TRBJ2-2|TRBV10-2|once|TRBD1
CASSVQGAGELFF
TGCGCCAGCAGTGTGCAGGGGGCCGGGGAGCTGTTTTTT
>TRBJ1-4|TRBV5-6|.|TRBD1
CASSFSFGTGDEKLFF
TGTGCCAGCAGCTTTTCTTTTGGGACAGGGGACGAAAAACTGTTTTTT
>TRBJ1-2|TRBV14|once|.
CASSQVYWGYTF
TGTGCCAGCAGCCAAGTATACTGGGGCTACACCTTC
>TRBJ1-6|TRBV4-1|.|TRBD1
CASSPGQGSSNSPLHF
TGCGCCAGCAGTCCGGGACAGGGATCTTCTAATTCACCCCTCCACTTT
>TRBJ2-7|TRBV5-1|.|TRBD1
CASSLEGAPEQYF
TGCGCCAGCAGCTTAGAGGGGGCGCCTGAGCAGTACTTC
>TRBJ1-2|TRBV20-1|.|.
CSGQNYGYTF
TGCAGTGGACAGAACTATGGCTACACCTTC
>TRBJ1-5|TRBV29-1|.|.
CSVSQEQGQPQHF
TGCAGCGTTTCACAGGAGCAAGGTCAGCCCCAGCATTTT
>TRBJ2-5|TRBV13|.|TRBD2
CASRAGGRRKTQYF
TGTGCCAGCAGGGCGGGGGGGCGGAGGAAGACCCAGTACTTC
>TRBJ2-6|TRBV7-8|.|.
CASSLAQATGANVLTF
TGTGCCAGCAGCTTAGCGCAGGCGACTGGGGCCAACGTCCTGACTTTC
>TRBJ1-2|TRBV5-1|.|TRBD1
CASSLDRGNGYTF
TGCGCCAGCAGCTTGGACAGGGGGAATGGCTACACCTTC
>TRBJ2-5|TRBV6-1|.|TRBD1
CASRRTGEGETRYF
TGTGCCAGCAGACGGACAGGGGAAGGGGAGACCCGGTACTTC
>TRBJ2-1|TRBV7-3|.|TRBD2
CASSPGAAGVNEQFF
TGTGCCAGCAGCCCCGGAGCGGCGGGAGTCAATGAGCAGTTCTTC
>TRBJ2-1|TRBV9|few|TRBD2
CASSVGRTSHNEQFF
TGTGCCAGCAGCGTCGGGAGGACTAGCCACAATGAGCAGTTCTTC
>TRBJ1-6|TRBV7-6|.|TRBD1
CASSSGTGVSPLHF
TGTGCCAGCAGCTCCGGGACAGGGGTTTCACCCCTCCACTTT
>TRBJ2-5|TRBV9|.|TRBD1
CASSPGTGRETQYF
TGTGCCAGCAGCCCGGGGACAGGGCGAGAGACCCAGTACTTC
>TRBJ2-3|TRBV18|.|.
CASSPMGPDTQYF
TGTGCCAGCTCACCAATGGGGCCAGATACGCAGTATTTT
>TRBJ2-5|TRBV5-1|.|.
CASSLGDFQETQYF
TGCGCCAGCAGCTTGGGGGACTTCCAAGAGACCCAGTACTTC
>TRBJ1-1|TRBV18|.|TRBD1
CASSHGTGDTEAFF
TGTGCCAGCTCACACGGGACAGGGGACACTGAAGCTTTCTTT
>TRBJ1-6|TRBV19|.|TRBD1
CASSRGQGTLNSPLHF
TGTGCCAGTAGCCGCGGACAGGGAACACTGAATTCACCCCTCCACTTT
>TRBJ2-3|TRBV5-1|.|TRBD2
CASSPTLEAGGPDTQYF
TGCGCCAGCAGCCCAACCTTAGAAGCGGGGGGCCCAGATACGCAGTATTTT
>TRBJ2-7|TRBV30|.|.
CAWSVEGPEQYF
TGTGCCTGGAGTGTGGAGGGACCCGAGCAGTACTTC